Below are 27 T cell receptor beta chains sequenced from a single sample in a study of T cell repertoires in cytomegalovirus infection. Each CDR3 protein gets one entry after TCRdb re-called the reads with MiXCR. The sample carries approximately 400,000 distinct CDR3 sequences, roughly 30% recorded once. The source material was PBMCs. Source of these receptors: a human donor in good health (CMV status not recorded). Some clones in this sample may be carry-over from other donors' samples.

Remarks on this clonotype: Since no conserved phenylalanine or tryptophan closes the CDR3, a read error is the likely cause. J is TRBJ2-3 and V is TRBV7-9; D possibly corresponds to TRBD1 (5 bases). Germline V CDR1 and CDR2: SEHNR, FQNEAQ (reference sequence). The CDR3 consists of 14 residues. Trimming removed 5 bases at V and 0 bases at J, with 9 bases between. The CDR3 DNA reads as TGTGCCAGCAGCCCCGACAGAAGCACAGATACGCAGTATATT. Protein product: CASSPDRSTDTQYI.

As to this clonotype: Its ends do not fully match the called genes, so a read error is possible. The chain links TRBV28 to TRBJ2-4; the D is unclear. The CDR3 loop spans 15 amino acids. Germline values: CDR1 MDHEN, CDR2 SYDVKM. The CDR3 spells CASSYLTGFANSQYF. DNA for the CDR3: TGTGCCAGCAGTTACTTGACCGGGTTTGCAAACAGTCAGTACTTC. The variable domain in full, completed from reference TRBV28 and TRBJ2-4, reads DVKVTQSSRYLVKRTGEKVFLECVQDMDHENMFWYRQDPGLGLRLIYFSYDVKMKEKGDIPEGYSVSREKKERFSLILESASTNQTSMYLCASSYLTGFANSQYFGAGTRLSVL.

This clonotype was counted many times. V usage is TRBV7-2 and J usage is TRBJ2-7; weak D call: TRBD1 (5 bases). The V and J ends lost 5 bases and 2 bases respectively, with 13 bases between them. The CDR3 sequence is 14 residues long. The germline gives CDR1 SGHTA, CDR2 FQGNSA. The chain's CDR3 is CASSTPTAPYEQYF. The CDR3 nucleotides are TGTGCCAGCAGCACACCGACAGCTCCCTACGAGCAGTACTTC.

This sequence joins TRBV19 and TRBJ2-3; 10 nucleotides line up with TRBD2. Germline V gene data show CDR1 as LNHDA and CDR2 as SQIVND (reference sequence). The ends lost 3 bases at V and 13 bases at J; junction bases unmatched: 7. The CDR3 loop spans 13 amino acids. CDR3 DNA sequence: TGTGCCAGTAGTATCTCTAGCGGGGGTCACGAGTATTTT. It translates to CASSISSGGHEYF.

For the CDR3, the DNA is TGTGCCAGCAGTAAACGGGACACCTACGAGCAGTACTTC. The encoded protein is CASSKRDTYEQYF. The genes are TRBV27 and TRBJ2-7, with D perhaps TRBD1 (6 bases). With 5 bases removed from V and 2 bases from J, the gap between germline ends came to 10 bases. Germline assignment: CDR1 MNHEY and CDR2 SMNVEV (reference sequence). The CDR3 is 13 amino acids.

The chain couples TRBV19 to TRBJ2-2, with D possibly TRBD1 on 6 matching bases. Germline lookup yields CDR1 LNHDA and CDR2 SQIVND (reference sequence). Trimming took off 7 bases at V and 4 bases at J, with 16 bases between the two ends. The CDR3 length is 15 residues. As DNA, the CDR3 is TGTGCCAGTAATCCACAGGGAATAGGCACCGGGGAGCTGTTTTTT. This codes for CASNPQGIGTGELFF.

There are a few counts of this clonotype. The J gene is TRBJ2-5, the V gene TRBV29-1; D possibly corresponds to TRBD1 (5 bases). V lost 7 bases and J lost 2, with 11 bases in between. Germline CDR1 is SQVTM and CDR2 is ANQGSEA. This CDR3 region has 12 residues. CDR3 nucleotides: TGCAGCGCCGCTAGACAGCAAGAGACCCAGTACTTC. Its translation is CSAARQQETQYF.

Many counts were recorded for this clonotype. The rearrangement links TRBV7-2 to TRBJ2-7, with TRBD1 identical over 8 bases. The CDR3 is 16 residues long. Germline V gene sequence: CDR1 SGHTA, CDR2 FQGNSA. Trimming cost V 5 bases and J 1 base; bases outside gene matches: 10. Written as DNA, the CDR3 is TGTGCCAGCAGCCCTTCCCCGACAGGGGTGTCCTACGAGCAGTACTTC. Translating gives CASSPSPTGVSYEQYF.

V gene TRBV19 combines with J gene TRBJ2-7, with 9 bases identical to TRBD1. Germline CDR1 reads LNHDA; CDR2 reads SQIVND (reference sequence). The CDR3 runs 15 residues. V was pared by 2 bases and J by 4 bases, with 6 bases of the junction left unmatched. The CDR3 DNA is TGTGCCAGTAGTATAACAGGGGGCGAATCTTACGAGCAGTACTTC. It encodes CASSITGGESYEQYF.

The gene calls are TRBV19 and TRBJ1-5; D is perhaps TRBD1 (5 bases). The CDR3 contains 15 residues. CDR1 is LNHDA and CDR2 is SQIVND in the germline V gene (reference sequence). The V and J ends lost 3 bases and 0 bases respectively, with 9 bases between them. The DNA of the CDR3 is TGTGCCAGTAGTATGAGGACATATAGCAATCAGCCCCAGCATTTT. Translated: CASSMRTYSNQPQHF.

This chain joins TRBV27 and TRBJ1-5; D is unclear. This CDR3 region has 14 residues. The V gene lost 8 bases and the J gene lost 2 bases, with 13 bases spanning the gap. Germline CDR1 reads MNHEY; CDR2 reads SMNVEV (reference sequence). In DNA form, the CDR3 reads TGTGCCAGCGCGCGGAAGGACCGCAATCAGCCCCAGCATTTT. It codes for CASARKDRNQPQHF.

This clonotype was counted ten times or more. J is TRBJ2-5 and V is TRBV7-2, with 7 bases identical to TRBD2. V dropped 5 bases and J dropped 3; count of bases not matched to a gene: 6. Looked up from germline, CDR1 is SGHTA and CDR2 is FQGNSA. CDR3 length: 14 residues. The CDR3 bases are TGTGCCAGCAGCAAAGCGGGACTAAAAGAGACCCAGTACTTC. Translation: CASSKAGLKETQYF.

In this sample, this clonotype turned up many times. The CDR3, as DNA: TGCAGTGCTAGTATGGCTAGCGGGGGACCATACAATGAGCAGTTCTTC. Amino acids: CSASMASGGPYNEQFF. This chain connects TRBV20-1 to TRBJ2-1; 10 bases match TRBD2. With V trimmed by 3 bases and J by 4 bases, 9 bases remained unmatched. Germline values: CDR1 DFQATT, CDR2 SNEGSKA (reference sequence). The CDR3 has 16 residues.

The CDR3 DNA reads TGTGCCAGCAGCTCGTCGGGCCAACAAGTCTACAATGAGCAGTTCTTC. It encodes CASSSSGQQVYNEQFF. This sequence joins TRBV7-8 and TRBJ2-1; no clear D. In germline, CDR1 is SGHVS, CDR2 FQNEAQ. The V gene lost 4 bases and the J gene lost 3 bases, with 16 bases spanning the gap. The CDR3 has 16 amino acids.

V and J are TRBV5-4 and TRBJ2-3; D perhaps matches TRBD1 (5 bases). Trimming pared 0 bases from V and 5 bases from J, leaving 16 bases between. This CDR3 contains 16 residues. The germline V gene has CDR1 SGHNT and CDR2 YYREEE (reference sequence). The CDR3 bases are TGTGCCAGCAGCTTGGGGGCGTCACGTACAGGAGATACGCAGTATTTT. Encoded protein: CASSLGASRTGDTQYF. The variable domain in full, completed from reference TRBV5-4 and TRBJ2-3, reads ETGVTQSPTHLIKTRGQQVTLRCSSQSGHNTVSWYQQALGQGPQFIFQYYREEENGRGNFPPRFSGLQFPNYSSELNVNALELDDSALYLCASSLGASRTGDTQYFGPGTRLTVL.

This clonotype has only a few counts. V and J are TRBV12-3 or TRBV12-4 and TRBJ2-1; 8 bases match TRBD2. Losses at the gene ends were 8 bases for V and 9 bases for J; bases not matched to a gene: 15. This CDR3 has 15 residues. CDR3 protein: CASCTFGTSLAEQFF. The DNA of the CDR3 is TGTGCCAGCTGCACTTTTGGGACTAGTTTAGCTGAGCAGTTCTTC.

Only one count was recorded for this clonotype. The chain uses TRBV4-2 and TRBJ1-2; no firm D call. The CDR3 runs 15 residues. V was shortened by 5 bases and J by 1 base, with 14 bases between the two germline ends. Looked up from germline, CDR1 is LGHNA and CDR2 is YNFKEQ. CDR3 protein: CASSSLGGDNYGYTF. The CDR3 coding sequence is TGTGCCAGCAGCTCCCTTGGTGGGGATAACTATGGCTACACCTTC.

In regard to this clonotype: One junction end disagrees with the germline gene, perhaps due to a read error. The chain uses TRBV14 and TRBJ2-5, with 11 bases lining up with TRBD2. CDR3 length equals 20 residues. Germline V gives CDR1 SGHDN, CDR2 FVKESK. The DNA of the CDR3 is TGCGTCAGCAGCCAATTTCGCGCGGCTAGCGGGGGGCGAATACAAGAGACCCAGTACTTC. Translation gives CVSSQFRAASGGRIQETQYF.

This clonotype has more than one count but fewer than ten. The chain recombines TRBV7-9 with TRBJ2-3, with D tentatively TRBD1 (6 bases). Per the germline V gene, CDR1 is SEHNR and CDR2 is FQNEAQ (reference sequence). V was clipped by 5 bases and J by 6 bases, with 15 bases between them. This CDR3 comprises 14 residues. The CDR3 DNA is TGTGCCAGCAGCACGTCACTGCAGGGGGATACGCAGTATTTT. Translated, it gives CASSTSLQGDTQYF.

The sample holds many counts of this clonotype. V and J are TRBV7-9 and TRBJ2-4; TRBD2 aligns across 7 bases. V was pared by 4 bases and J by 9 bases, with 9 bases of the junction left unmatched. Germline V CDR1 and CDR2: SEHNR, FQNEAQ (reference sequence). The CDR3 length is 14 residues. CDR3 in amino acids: CASSSRDYHLIQYF. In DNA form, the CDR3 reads TGTGCCAGCAGCTCCCGGGACTACCACCTCATTCAGTACTTC.

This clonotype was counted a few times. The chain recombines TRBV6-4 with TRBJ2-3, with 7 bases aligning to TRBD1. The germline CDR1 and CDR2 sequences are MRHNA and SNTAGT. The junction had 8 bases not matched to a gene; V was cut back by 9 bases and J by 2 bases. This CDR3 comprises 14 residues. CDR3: CASSPGQTTDTQYF. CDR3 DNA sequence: TGTGCCAGTTCTCCGGGACAGACCACAGATACGCAGTATTTT.

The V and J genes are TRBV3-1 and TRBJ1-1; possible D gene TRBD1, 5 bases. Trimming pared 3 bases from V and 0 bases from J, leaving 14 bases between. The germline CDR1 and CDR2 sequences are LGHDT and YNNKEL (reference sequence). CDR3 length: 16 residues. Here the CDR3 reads CASSQGLRDMNTEAFF. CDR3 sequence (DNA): TGTGCCAGCAGCCAGGGACTCCGGGATATGAACACTGAAGCTTTCTTT.

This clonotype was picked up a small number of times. CDR3 in amino acids: CASSQDVSGQGTGEQYF. In DNA, the CDR3 is TGCGCCAGCAGCCAAGACGTCTCCGGACAGGGGACGGGAGAGCAGTACTTC. The chain employs TRBV4-1 and TRBJ2-7, with TRBD1 matching 9 bases. V trimming: 0 bases; J trimming: 7 bases; junction bases outside the gene matches: 13. Germline lookup yields CDR1 MGHRA and CDR2 YSYEKL. The CDR3 contains 17 residues.

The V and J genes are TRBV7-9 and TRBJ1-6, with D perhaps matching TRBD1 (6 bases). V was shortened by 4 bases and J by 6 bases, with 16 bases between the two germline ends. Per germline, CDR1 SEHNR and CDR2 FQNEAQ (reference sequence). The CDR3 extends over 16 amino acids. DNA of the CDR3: TGTGCCAGCAGCTACTACCATGCCAGGGGTAATTCACCCCTCCACTTT. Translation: CASSYYHARGNSPLHF.

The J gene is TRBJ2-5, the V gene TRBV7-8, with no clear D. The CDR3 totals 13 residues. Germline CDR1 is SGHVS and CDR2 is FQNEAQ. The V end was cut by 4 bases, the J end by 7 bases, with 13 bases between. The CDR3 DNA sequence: TGTGCCAGCAGCTCAACTCGATCGTTGACCCAGTACTTC. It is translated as CASSSTRSLTQYF.

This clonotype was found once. The DNA of the CDR3 is TGTGCCAGCAGCTTAGCTGCCGGAAAATACACAGATACGCAGTATTTT. Its protein product is CASSLAAGKYTDTQYF. J is TRBJ2-3 and V is TRBV7-9; D is uncertain. The CDR3 is 16 amino acids. Germline-derived CDR1 and CDR2 are SEHNR and FQNEAQ (reference sequence). V gave up 0 bases and J gave up 2 bases, with 12 bases separating them.

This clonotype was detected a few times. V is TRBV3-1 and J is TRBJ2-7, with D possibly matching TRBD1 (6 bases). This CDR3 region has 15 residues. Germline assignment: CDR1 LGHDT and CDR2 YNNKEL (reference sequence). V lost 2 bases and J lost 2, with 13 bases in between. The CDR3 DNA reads TGTGCCAGCAGCCAACTCCCGGGACAAGCCTACGAGCAGTACTTC. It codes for CASSQLPGQAYEQYF.